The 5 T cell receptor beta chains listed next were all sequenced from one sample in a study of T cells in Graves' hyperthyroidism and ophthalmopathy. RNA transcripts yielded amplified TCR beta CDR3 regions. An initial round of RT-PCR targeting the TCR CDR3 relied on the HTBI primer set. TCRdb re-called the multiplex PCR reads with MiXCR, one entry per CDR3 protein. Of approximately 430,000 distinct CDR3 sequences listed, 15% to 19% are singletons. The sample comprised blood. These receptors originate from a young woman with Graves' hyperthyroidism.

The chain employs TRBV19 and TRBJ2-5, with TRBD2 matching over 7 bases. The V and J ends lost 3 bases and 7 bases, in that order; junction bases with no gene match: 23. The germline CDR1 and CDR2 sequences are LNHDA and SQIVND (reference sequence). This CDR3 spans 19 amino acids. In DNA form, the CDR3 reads TGTGCCAGTAGTATTAGACCCCGACTCGGGAGCGGGGAGAGAAGGACCCAGTACTTC. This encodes CASSIRPRLGSGERRTQYF. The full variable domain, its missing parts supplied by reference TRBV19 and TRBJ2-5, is DGGITQSPKYLFRKEGQNVTLSCEQNLNHDAMYWYRQDPGQGLRLIYYSQIVNDFQKGDIAEGYSVSREKKESFPLTVTSAQKNPTAFYLCASSIRPRLGSGERRTQYFGPGTRLLVL.

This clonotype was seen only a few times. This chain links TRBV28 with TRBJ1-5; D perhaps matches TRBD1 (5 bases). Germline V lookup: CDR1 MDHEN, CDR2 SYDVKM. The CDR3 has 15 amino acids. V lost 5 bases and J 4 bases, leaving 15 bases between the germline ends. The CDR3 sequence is CASSPRAGLNQPQHF. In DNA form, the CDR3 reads TGTGCCAGCAGTCCCAGAGCAGGGTTAAATCAGCCCCAGCATTTT.

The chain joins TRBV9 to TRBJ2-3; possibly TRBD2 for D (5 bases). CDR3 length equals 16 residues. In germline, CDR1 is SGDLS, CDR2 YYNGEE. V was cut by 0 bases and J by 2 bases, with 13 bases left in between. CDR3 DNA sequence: TGTGCCAGCAGCGTAGCACTAGGAAGCATCACAGATACGCAGTATTTT. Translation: CASSVALGSITDTQYF.

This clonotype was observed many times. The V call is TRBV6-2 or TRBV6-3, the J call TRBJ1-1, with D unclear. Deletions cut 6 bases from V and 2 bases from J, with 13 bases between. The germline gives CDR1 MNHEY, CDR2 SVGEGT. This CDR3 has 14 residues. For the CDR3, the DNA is TGTGCCAGCAGCCCTCCTCGCGACAACACTGAAGCTTTCTTT. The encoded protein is CASSPPRDNTEAFF.

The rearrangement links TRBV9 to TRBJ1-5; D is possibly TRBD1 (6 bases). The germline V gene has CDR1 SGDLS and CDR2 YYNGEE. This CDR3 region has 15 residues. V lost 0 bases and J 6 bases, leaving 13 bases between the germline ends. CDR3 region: CASSVAPGGGQPQHF. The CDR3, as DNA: TGTGCCAGCAGCGTAGCCCCCGGGGGCGGTCAGCCCCAGCATTTT.